The subject of this entry is one T cell receptor beta chain. The sample belongs to a study of control samples from healthy donors and cancer patients. Profiling relied on immunoSEQ multiplex PCR, and the TCRdb table lists in-frame clones only, not all of them. Here the sample spans over 150,000 clones, 85% to 95% being singletons. The CDR3 runs 12 residues. CDR1 SNHLY and CDR2 FYNNEI come from the germline V gene. The V end was cut by 6 bases, the J end by 10 bases, with 13 bases between. This rearrangement joins TRBV2 to TRBJ1-5, with D possibly matching TRBD1 (6 bases). This TCR was recovered from a woman aged 18-30 years in good health. Sequences were obtained from blood. The CDR3 sequence is CASRGAAGPQHF. In DNA form, the CDR3 reads TGTGCCAGCAGGGGGGCGGCGGGCCCCCAGCATTTT.